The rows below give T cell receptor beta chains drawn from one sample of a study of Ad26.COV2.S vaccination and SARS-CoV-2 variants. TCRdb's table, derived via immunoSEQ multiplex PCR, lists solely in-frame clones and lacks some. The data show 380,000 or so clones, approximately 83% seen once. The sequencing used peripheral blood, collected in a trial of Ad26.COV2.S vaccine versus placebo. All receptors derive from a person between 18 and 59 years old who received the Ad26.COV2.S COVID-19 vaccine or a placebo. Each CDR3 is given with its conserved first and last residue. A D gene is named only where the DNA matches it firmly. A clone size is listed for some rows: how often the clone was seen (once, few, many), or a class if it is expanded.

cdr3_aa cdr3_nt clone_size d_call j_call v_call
CAWMGQGASNQPQHF TGTGCCTGGATGGGACAGGGGGCCTCCAATCAGCCCCAGCATTTT few TRBD1 TRBJ1-5 TRBV30
CASSLEGLTNEKLFF TGTGCCAGCAGCTTAGAAGGGCTAACTAATGAAAAACTGTTTTTT - - TRBJ1-4 TRBV7-6
CASNMGGTDTQYF TGTGCCAGCAATATGGGCGGGACAGATACGCAGTATTTT few - TRBJ2-3 TRBV27
CASSSSGASGRAGQFF TGTGCCAGCAGCTCCTCCGGGGCTAGCGGGAGGGCCGGGCAGTTCTTC - TRBD2 TRBJ2-1 TRBV11-3
CASSRVDTGELFF TGTGCCAGCAGTAGAGTAGACACCGGGGAGCTGTTTTTT - - TRBJ2-2 TRBV5-4
CASSQGWREKLFF TGCGCCAGCAGCCAGGGGTGGCGGGAAAAACTGTTTTTT few - TRBJ1-4 TRBV5-1
CASSLVALVGSPLHF TGTGCCAGCAGCTTAGTTGCCCTGGTGGGCTCACCCCTCCACTTT - - TRBJ1-6 TRBV11-2
CASSPARITEAFF TGTGCCAGCAGCCCAGCACGGATCACTGAAGCTTTCTTT once - TRBJ1-1 TRBV11-2
CASSVQGFDQPQHF TGTGCCAGCAGTGTGCAGGGATTTGACCAGCCCCAGCATTTT - - TRBJ1-5 TRBV2
CASSLIPNNEQFF TGCGCCAGCAGCTTGATCCCAAACAATGAGCAGTTCTTC - - TRBJ2-1 TRBV5-1
CASSLRVQPQHF TGTGCCAGCAGTCTGCGCGTGCAGCCCCAGCATTTT - - TRBJ1-5 TRBV28
CARDRGPSYNEQFF TGTGCCAGAGACAGGGGCCCCTCCTACAATGAGCAGTTCTTC - TRBD1 TRBJ2-1 TRBV2
CASSPPGQGDLAQHF TGTGCCAGCTCACCGCCGGGACAGGGGGATTTGGCCCAGCATTTT - TRBD1 TRBJ1-5 TRBV18
CASSTQVSNYGYTF TGTGCCAGTAGTACCCAAGTTTCCAACTATGGCTACACCTTC - - TRBJ1-2 TRBV19
CATSDPRGTDTQYF TGTGCCACCAGTGACCCGAGGGGCACAGATACGCAGTATTTT - - TRBJ2-3 TRBV24-1
CSVDGRGSTGELFF TGCAGCGTTGATGGTAGGGGTTCTACCGGGGAGCTGTTTTTT - - TRBJ2-2 TRBV29-1
CASSLGMGTDNEQFF TGTGCCAGCAGCTTGGGAATGGGGACCGACAATGAGCAGTTCTTC few - TRBJ2-1 TRBV5-4
CASSQDPQSYEQYF TGTGCCAGCAGCCAAGATCCTCAATCCTACGAGCAGTACTTC - - TRBJ2-7 TRBV3-1/TRBV3-2
CASSYRGPYGYTF TGTGCCAGCAGTTACCGGGGACCTTATGGCTACACCTTC - - TRBJ1-2 TRBV6-5
CASSPTSVRVGGYTF TGTGCCAGCAGCCCAACGTCGGTCAGGGTTGGTGGCTACACCTTC - - TRBJ1-2 TRBV13
CASTNIGGSQETQYF TGTGCCAGCACCAACATCGGGGGATCTCAAGAGACCCAGTACTTC - - TRBJ2-5 TRBV7-9
CASSGEAGGPMDTQYF TGTGCCAGCAGCGGAGAGGCGGGGGGACCTATGGATACGCAGTATTTT - TRBD2 TRBJ2-3 TRBV7-9